This T cell receptor beta chain was sequenced during a study of immune evolution from preneoplasia to lung adenocarcinoma. CDR3 length: 14 amino acids. The germline gives CDR1 GTSNPN, CDR2 SVGIG (reference sequence). Trimming cost V 2 bases and J 7 bases; bases outside gene matches: 5. This clone was recorded once. TCRdb's table, derived via immunoSEQ multiplex PCR, lists solely in-frame clones and lacks some. Here the sample spans some 5,100 clones, around 81% being singletons. The clonotype originates from a person aged 55 to 79 with lung adenocarcinoma. What was sequenced was FFPE minimally invasive lung adenocarcinoma tissue. The chain links TRBV30 to TRBJ1-5, with TRBD1 identical over 10 bases. The CDR3 bases are TGTGCCTGGAGTCAAATGACAGGGGGCCAGCCCCAGCATTTT. This translates into CAWSQMTGGQPQHF.